Below, one TCR beta chain is given with its context. Its specific antigen is unknown. It has no much larger one-base neighbor in the sample; base qualities were not kept. The immunoSEQ Assay, a bias-controlled multiplex PCR, was used to amplify TCRbeta CDR3 regions from genomic DNA. Turning to the authors' computational methods: Within the assay, amplification of reference gene primers was used to estimate how many nucleated cells each sample contained. Sequence reads were collapsed and filtered to measure the absolute abundance of every unique TCRbeta CDR3 rearrangement. For each sample, productive Simpson clonality was calculated as the square root of Simpson's diversity index across productive rearrangements. TCRdb obtained this table from immuneACCESS and retained in-frame rearrangements with V and J assigned. These tables miss some clones; where compared with another copy, unresolved V genes account for less than half of the shortfall, and the remainder is unexplained. The D gene and trimming were derived from the DNA, and the V and J assignments and clone size from that table. The sample table lists 80,000 to 100,000 clones, around 90% of them with a count of one. Around 1.9% of the sample is held by the ten biggest clonotypes.

This sample was included in a study of blood T cell repertoires in COVID-19 (dated by TCRdb to 2020 to 2021). For the study in its entirety: Collaborator samples came from the United States, Italy and Spain and covered acute and convalescent phases of COVID-19. The material from the prospective study consisted of cDNA or gDNA derived from T cells, B-cell-depleted T cells, or PBMCs. Subjects who had been exposed to COVID-19, were actively infected with it, or had recovered from it provided the deeply sampled blood TCRbeta repertoires that made up the dataset. The repertoires were released in a freely available public database meant as a resource for research on the immune response to SARS-CoV-2. Samples were obtained from the ongoing ImmuneRACE study (first 160 participants) and from 950 to 1,500 subjects provided by 6 global collaborators. The sample metadata nearly always contained a de-identified subject ID, COVID-19 status, age in years and sex. Where available, HLA class I and class II types were obtained from metadata supplied by the sample provider rather than from assay-based typing.

Broad study findings and their caveats: The quantity of clinical and demographic metadata differed by source and by participant and was supplied without curation.

One collaborating source in Seattle enrolled patients during active infection and followed them longitudinally through the course of disease. Collaborating institutions collected whole blood in K2EDTA tubes following their own protocols. For TCRbeta analysis, collaborator samples were shipped as frozen whole blood, as isolated PBMCs, or as DNA extracted from either sample type. Sequenced sample: peripheral blood. The TCR was taken from a man in his fifties with COVID-19, enrolled during active disease.

The bases are TGTGCCAGCAGCACGACCGGGACAGCCTACCTCTACGAGCAGTACTTC. Translated, this is CASSTTGTAYLYEQYF. The V gene is TRBV9 and the J gene is TRBJ2-7, with 7 central nucleotides matching TRBD1. The germline V gene sets CDR1 to SGDLS and CDR2 to YYNGEE. V is cut back by 4 bases and J by 3 bases, with 13 bases in the junction unmatched. The CDR3, cysteine through phenylalanine, is 16 amino acids long. Of all the DNA, just the CDR3 is kept, 48 bases in frame from base 1.